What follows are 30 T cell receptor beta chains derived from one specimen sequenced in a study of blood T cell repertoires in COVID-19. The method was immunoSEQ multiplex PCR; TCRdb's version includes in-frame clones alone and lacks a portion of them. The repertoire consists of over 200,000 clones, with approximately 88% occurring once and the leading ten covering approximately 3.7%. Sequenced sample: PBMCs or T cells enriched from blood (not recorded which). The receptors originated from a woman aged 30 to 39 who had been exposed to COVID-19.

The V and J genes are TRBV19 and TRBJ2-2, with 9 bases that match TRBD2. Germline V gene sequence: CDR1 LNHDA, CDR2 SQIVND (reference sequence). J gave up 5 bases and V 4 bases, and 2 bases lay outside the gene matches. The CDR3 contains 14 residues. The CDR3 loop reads CASSSGRGTGELFF. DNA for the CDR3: TGTGCCAGTAGTAGCGGGAGGGGTACCGGGGAGCTGTTTTTT. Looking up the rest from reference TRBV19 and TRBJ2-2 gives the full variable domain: DGGITQSPKYLFRKEGQNVTLSCEQNLNHDAMYWYRQDPGQGLRLIYYSQIVNDFQKGDIAEGYSVSREKKESFPLTVTSAQKNPTAFYLCASSSGRGTGELFFGEGSRLTVL.

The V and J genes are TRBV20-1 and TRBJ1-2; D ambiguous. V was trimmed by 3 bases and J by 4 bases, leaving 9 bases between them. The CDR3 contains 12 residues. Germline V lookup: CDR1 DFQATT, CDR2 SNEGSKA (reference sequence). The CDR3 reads CSASRGFYGYTF. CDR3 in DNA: TGCAGTGCTAGTAGAGGGTTCTATGGCTACACCTTC.

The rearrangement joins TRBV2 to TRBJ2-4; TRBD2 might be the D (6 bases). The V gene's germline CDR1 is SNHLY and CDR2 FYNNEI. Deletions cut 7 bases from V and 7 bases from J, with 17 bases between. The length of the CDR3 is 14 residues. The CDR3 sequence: CASNSDYYSNIQYF. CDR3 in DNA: TGTGCCAGCAATTCGGACTACTATTCGAACATTCAGTACTTC.

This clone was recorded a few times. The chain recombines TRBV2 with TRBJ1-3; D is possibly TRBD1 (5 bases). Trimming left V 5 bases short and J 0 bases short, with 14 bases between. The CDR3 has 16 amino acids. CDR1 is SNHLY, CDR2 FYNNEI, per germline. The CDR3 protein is CASSNRGHSSGNTIYF. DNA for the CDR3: TGTGCCAGCAGTAATAGGGGCCATAGCTCTGGAAACACCATATATTTT.

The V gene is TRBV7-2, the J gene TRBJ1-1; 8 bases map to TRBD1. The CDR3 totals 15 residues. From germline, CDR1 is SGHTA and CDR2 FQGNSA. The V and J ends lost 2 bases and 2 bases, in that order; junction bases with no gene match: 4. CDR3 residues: CASSLFTGGNTEAFF. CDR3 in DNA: TGTGCCAGCAGCTTATTTACAGGGGGTAACACTGAAGCTTTCTTT.

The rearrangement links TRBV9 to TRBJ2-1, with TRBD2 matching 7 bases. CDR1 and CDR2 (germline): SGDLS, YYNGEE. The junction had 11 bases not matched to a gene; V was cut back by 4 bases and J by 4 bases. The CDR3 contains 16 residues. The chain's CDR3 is CASSSILAVGYNEQFF. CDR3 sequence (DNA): TGTGCCAGCAGCTCAATCCTAGCGGTAGGGTACAATGAGCAGTTCTTC.

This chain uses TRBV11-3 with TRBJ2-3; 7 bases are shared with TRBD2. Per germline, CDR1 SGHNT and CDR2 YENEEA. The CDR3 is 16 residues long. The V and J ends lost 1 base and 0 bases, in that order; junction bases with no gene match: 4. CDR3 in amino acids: CASSLGTSASTDTQYF. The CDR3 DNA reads TGTGCCAGCAGCTTAGGAACTAGCGCAAGCACAGATACGCAGTATTTT. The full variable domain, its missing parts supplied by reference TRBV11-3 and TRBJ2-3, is EAGVVQSPRYKIIEKKQPVAFWCNPISGHNTLYWYLQNLGQGPELLIRYENEEAVDDSQLPKDRFSAERLKGVDSTLKIQPAELGDSAVYLCASSLGTSASTDTQYFGPGTRLTVL.

The CDR3 sequence: CASSFSSDSPLHF. For the CDR3, the DNA is TGCGCCAGCAGTTTCTCGTCGGATTCACCCCTCCACTTT. The chain is built from TRBV5-1 and TRBJ1-6; D unresolved. The germline V gene encodes CDR1 SGHRS and CDR2 YFSETQ. This CDR3 comprises 13 residues. V lost 5 bases, J lost 8 bases, and 11 bases lay in between.

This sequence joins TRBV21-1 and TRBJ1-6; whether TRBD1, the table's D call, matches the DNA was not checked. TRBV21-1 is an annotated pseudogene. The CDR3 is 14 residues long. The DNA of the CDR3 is TGTGCCAGCAGCAGGCAGGGTCAGCATTCACCCCTCCACTTT. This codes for CASSRQGQHSPLHF.

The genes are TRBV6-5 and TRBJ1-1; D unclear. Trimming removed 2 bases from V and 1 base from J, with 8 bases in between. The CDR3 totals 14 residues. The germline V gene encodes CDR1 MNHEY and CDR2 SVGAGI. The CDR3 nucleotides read TGTGCCAGCAGTTACCCCGGAGAGAACACTGAAGCTTTCTTT. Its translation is CASSYPGENTEAFF.

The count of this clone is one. The CDR3 is CASRRTGTGFDYGYTF. In nucleotides, the CDR3 is TGTGCCAGCAGACGAACCGGGACAGGTTTTGACTATGGCTACACCTTC. V is TRBV5-4 and J is TRBJ1-2; 8 bases line up with TRBD1. V gave up 5 bases and J gave up 3 bases; unmatched junction bases: 12. Germline CDR1 and CDR2: SGHNT and YYREEE (reference sequence). CDR3 size: 16 residues.

CDR3 in amino acids: CASSVEGRGGGEQYF. CDR3 nucleotide sequence: TGTGCCAGCAGCGTAGAGGGCAGGGGCGGGGGCGAGCAGTACTTC. The V call is TRBV9, the J call TRBJ2-7, with D tentatively TRBD2 (7 bases). This CDR3 spans 15 amino acids. CDR1 SGDLS and CDR2 YYNGEE come from the germline V gene. Trimming removed 0 bases at V and 6 bases at J, with 16 bases between. Drawing the rest from reference TRBV9 and TRBJ2-7, the complete variable domain is DSGVTQTPKHLITATGQRVTLRCSPRSGDLSVYWYQQSLDQGLQFLIQYYNGEERAKGNILERFSAQQFPDLHSELNLSSLELGDSALYFCASSVEGRGGGEQYFGPGTRLTVT.

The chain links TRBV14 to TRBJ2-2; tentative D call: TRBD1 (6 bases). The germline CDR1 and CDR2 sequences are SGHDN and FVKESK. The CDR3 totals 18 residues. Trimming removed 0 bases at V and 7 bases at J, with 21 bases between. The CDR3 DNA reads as TGTGCCAGCAGCCAAGAAGGAGGTGGCAGGGGCTTGAGCGGGGAGCTGTTTTTT. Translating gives CASSQEGGGRGLSGELFF.

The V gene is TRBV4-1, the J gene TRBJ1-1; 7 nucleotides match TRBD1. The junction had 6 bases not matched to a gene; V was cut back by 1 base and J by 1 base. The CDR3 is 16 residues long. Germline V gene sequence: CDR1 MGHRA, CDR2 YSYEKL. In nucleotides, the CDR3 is TGCGCCAGCAGCCAAGGGCGACAGGGAGCGAACACTGAAGCTTTCTTT. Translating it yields CASSQGRQGANTEAFF.

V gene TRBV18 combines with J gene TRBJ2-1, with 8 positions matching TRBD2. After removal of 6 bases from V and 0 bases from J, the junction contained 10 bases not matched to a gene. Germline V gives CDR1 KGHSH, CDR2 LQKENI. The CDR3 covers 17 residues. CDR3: CASSHRLATSSYNEQFF. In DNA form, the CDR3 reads TGTGCCAGCTCCCATCGACTAGCGACGAGCTCCTACAATGAGCAGTTCTTC.

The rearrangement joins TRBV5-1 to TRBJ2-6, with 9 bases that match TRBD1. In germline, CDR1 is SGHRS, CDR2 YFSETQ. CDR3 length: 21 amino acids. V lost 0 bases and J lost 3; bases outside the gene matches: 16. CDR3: CASSLASRKLTGGDGANVLTF. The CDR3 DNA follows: TGCGCCAGCAGCTTGGCCAGTCGGAAATTAACAGGGGGCGATGGGGCCAACGTCCTGACTTTC.

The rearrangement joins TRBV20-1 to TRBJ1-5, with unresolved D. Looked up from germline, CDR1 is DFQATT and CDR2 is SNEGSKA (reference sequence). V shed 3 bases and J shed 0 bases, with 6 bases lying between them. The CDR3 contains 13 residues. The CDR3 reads CSASLRSNQPQHF. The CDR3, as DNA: TGCAGTGCTAGTCTCCGTAGCAATCAGCCCCAGCATTTT.

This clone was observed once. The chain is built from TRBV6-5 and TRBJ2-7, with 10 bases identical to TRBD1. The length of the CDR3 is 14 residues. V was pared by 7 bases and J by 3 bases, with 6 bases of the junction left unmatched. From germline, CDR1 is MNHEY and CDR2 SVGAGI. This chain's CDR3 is CASIRTGGGYEQYF. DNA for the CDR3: TGTGCCAGCATTAGGACAGGGGGAGGCTACGAGCAGTACTTC.

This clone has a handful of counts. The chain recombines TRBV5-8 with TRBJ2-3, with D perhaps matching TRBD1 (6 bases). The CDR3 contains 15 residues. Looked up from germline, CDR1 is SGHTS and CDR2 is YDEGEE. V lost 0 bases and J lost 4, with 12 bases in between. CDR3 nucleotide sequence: TGTGCCAGCAGCTTGGAACAGGCAGGGGCAGATACGCAGTATTTT. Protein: CASSLEQAGADTQYF.

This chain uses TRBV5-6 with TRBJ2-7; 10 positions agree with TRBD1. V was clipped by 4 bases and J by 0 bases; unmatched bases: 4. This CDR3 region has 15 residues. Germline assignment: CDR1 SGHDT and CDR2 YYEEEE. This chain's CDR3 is CASSPGTGDSYEQYF. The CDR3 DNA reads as TGTGCCAGCAGCCCTGGGACAGGGGACTCCTACGAGCAGTACTTC. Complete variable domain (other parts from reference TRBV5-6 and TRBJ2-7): DAGVTQSPTHLIKTRGQQVTLRCSPKSGHDTVSWYQQALGQGPQFIFQYYEEEERQRGNFPDRFSGHQFPNYSSELNVNALLLGDSALYLCASSPGTGDSYEQYFGPGTRLTVT.

CDR3 in DNA: TGTGCCAGTCATGGGATTGGGGGCACGTCCTTTCTTGGCTACACCTTC. Protein: CASHGIGGTSFLGYTF. The chain joins TRBV19 to TRBJ1-2; TRBD1 is a possible D gene (6 bases). The CDR3 is 16 amino acids. Deletions cut 8 bases from V and 7 bases from J, with 26 bases between. Germline CDR1 is LNHDA and CDR2 is SQIVND (reference sequence).

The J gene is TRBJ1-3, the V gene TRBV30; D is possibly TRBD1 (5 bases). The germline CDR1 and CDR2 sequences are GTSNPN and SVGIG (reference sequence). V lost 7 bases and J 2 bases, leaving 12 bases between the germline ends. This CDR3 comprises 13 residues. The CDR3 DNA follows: TGTGCCTCGACAGCTCTAGCTGGAAACACCATATATTTT. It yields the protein CASTALAGNTIYF.

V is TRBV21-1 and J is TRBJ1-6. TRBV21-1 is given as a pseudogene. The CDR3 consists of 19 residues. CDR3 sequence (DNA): TGTGCCAGCAGCAAAGAGGACGGTTCCAAGAGGGGGGGTAATTCACCCCTCCACTTT. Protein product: CASSKEDGSKRGGNSPLHF.

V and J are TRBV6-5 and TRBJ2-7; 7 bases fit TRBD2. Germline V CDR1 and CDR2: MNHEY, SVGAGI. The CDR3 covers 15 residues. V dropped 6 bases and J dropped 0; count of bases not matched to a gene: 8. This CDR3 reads CASSLGLQSSYEQYF. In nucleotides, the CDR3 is TGTGCCAGCAGCTTGGGACTACAGAGCTCCTACGAGCAGTACTTC.

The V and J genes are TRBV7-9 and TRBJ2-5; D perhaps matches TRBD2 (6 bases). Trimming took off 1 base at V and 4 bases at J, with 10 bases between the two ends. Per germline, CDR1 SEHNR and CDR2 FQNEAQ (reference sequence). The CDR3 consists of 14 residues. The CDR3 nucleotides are TGTGCCAGCAGCTTAGGACTAGGCATAGAGACCCAGTACTTC. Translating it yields CASSLGLGIETQYF.

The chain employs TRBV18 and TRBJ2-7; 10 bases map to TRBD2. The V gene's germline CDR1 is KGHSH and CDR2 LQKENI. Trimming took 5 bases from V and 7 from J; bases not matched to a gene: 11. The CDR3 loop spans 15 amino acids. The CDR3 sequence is CASSFLAGGTGEQYF. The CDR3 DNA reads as TGTGCCAGCTCATTTTTAGCGGGAGGAACAGGGGAGCAGTACTTC.

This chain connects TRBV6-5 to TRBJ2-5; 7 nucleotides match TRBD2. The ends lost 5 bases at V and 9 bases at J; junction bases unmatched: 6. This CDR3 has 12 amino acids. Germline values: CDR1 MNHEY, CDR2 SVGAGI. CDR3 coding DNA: TGTGCCAGCAGTCCACTTGGGAGGGCCCAGTACTTC. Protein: CASSPLGRAQYF.

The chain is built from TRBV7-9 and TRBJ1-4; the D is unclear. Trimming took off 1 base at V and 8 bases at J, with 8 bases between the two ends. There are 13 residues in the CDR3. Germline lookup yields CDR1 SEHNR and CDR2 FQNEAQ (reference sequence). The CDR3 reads CASSLGSGEKLFF. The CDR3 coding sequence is TGTGCCAGCAGCTTAGGCTCCGGGGAAAAACTGTTTTTT.

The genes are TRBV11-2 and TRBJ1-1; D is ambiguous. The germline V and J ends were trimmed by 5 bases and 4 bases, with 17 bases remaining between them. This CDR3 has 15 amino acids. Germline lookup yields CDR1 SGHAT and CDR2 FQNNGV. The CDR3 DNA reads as TGTGCCAGCAGCCCTAGCCAGTTTGTAGGCACTGAAGCTTTCTTT. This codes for CASSPSQFVGTEAFF.

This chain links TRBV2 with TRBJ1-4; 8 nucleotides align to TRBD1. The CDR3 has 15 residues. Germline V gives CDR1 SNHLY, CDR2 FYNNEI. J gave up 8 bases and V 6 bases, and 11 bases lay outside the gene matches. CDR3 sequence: CASSRPGGLWEKLFF. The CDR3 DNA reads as TGTGCCAGCAGCCGACCAGGGGGCTTGTGGGAAAAACTGTTTTTT.